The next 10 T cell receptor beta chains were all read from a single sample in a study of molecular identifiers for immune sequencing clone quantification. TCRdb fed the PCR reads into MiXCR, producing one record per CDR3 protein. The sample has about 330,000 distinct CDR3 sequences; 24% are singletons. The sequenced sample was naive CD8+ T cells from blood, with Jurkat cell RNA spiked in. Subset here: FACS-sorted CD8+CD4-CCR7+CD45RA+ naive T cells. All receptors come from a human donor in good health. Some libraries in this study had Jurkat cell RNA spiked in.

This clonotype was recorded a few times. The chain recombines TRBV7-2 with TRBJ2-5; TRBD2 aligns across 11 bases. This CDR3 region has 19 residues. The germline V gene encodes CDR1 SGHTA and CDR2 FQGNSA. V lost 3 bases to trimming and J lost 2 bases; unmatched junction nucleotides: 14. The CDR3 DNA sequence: TGTGCCAGCAGCTTGGGGGTCGCGACTAGCGGGAATTTACAAGAGACCCAGTACTTC. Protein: CASSLGVATSGNLQETQYF.

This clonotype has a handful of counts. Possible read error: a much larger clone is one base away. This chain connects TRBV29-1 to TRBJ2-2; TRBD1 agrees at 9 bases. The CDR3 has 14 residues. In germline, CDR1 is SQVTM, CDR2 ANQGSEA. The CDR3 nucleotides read TGCAGCGTTGGGGACAGGGCGAACACCGGGGAGCTGGTTTTT. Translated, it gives CSVGDRANTGELVF.

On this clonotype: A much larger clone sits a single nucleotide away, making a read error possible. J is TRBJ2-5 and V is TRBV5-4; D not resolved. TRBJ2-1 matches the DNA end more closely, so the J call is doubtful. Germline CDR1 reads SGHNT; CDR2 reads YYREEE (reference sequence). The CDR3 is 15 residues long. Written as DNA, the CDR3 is TGTGCCAACAGCTTGGTAGGTCAGGCAGGCGAGGAGCAGTTCTTC. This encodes CANSLVGQAGEEQFF.

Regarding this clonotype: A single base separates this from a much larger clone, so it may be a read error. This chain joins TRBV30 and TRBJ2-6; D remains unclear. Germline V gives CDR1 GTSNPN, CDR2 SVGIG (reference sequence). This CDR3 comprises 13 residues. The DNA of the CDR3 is TGTGCCTGGGGATCCTCTAGGGCCAACGTCCTGACTTTC. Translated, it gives CAWGSSRANVLTF. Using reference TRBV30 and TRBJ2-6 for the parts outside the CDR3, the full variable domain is SQTIHQWPATLVQPVGSPLSLECTVEGTSNPNLYWYRQAAGRGLQLLFYSVGIGQISSEVPQNLSASRPQDRQFILSSKKLLLSDSGFYLCAWGSSRANVLTFGAGSRLTVL.

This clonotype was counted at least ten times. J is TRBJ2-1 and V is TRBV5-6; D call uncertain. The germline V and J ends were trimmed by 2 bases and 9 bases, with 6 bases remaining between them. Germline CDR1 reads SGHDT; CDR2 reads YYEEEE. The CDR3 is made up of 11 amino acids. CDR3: CASSFGVEQFF. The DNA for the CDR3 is TGTGCCAGCAGCTTCGGCGTTGAGCAGTTCTTC.

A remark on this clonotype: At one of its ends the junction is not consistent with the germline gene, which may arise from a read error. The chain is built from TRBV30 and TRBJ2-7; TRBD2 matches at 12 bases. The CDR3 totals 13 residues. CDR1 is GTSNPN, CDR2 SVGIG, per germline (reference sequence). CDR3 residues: CAWTPGLAGEQCF. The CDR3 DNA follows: TGTGCCTGGACCCCGGGACTAGCGGGCGAGCAGTGCTTC. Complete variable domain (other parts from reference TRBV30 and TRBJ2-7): SQTIHQWPATLVQPVGSPLSLECTVEGTSNPNLYWYRQAAGRGLQLLFYSVGIGQISSEVPQNLSASRPQDRQFILSSKKLLLSDSGFYLCAWTPGLAGEQCFGPGTRLTVT.

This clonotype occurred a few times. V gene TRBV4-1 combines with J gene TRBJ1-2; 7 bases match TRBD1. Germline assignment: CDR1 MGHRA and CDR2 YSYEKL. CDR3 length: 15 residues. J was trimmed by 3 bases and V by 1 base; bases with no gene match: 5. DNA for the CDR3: TGCGCCAGCAGCCAAGGACAGGGAGTAGACTATGGCTACACCTTC. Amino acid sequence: CASSQGQGVDYGYTF.

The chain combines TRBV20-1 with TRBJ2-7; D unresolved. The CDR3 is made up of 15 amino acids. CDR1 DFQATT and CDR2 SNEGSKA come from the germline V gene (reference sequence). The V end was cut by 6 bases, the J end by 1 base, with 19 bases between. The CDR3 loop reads CSALTDHIASYEQYF. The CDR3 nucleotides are TGCAGTGCCCTTACAGACCACATAGCTTCCTACGAGCAGTACTTC.

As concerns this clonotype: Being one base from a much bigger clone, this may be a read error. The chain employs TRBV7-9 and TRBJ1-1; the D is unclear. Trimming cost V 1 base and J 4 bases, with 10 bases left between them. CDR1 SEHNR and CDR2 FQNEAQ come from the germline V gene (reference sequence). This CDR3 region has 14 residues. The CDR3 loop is CASSLESCTTEAFF. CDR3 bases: TGTGCCAGCAGCTTAGAGTCGTGCACCACTGAAGCTTTCTTT.

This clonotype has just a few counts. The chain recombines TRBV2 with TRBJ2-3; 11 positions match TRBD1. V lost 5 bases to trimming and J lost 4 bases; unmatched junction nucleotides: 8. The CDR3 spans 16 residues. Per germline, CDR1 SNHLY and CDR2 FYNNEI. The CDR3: CASSLPGQGEPDTQYF. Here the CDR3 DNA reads TGTGCCAGCAGTCTACCGGGACAGGGGGAACCAGATACGCAGTATTTT.